These 11 T cell receptor beta chains were all obtained from the same sample, sequenced in a study of post-analysis software for immune sequencing data (dated by TCRdb to the mid-2010s). Overall study results and their limits: Patients showed significantly higher frequencies than controls for a few TRBV segments, among them TRBV5-6, TRBV5-1 and TRBV20-1.

No antigen has been assigned to these receptors. Libraries came from PCR. TCRdb shows the sequencer as Illumina HiSeq 2500. To reduce PCR and sequencing biases, unique molecular identifiers were incorporated into the TCR beta cDNA libraries. TCRdb's own reprocessing of the public reads used fastp at Q25 and MiXCR and kept productive beta chains. Each CDR3 protein appears once, grouped with its most common genes and DNA. The table for this sample lists fewer than 600,000 distinct CDR3 sequences; roughly 45% of them were counted only once. The ten largest clones represent 9.5% to 13% of the sample. Material for sequencing was blood. The receptors originated from a girl aged 5-17 years with multiple sclerosis.

For this clonotype: The junction departs from germline at one end; a sequencing error may be responsible. The CDR3 is CAGSLISDYGYTF. The CDR3, as DNA: TGTGCCGGCAGCTTGATTTCGGATTATGGCTACACCTTC. This chain joins TRBV7-2 and TRBJ1-2, with unresolved D. The germline gives CDR1 SGHTA, CDR2 FQGNSA. The CDR3 loop spans 13 amino acids.

The rearrangement joins TRBV12-3 or TRBV12-4 to TRBJ1-2, with 7 bases fitting TRBD1. The CDR3 spans 14 residues. V dropped 6 bases and J dropped 1; count of bases not matched to a gene: 5. Here the CDR3 reads CASRSGTVNYGYTF. DNA of the CDR3: TGTGCCAGCAGATCCGGGACAGTTAACTATGGCTACACCTTC.

This chain connects TRBV3-1 to TRBJ2-7; TRBD1 might be the D (6 bases). The CDR3 is 13 residues long. CDR1 and CDR2 (germline): LGHDT, YNNKEL (reference sequence). Trimming removed 5 bases from V and 5 bases from J, with 13 bases in between. CDR3 protein: CASSFRDTHEQYF. The CDR3 bases are TGTGCCAGCAGCTTCCGGGACACACACGAGCAGTACTTC.

The V gene is TRBV4-1, the J gene TRBJ2-7, with 8 bases identical to TRBD2. The ends lost 6 bases at V and 7 bases at J; junction bases unmatched: 11. CDR3 length: 14 amino acids. Germline values: CDR1 MGHRA, CDR2 YSYEKL. Written as DNA, the CDR3 is TGCGCCAGCAGTCTTAGCGGGACTGGTTGGGAGCAGTACTTC. This translates into CASSLSGTGWEQYF.

This clonotype turned up a few times. The V call is TRBV20-1, the J call TRBJ1-5, with D possibly being TRBD1 (5 bases). The CDR3 is made up of 12 amino acids. Germline V lookup: CDR1 DFQATT, CDR2 SNEGSKA (reference sequence). Trimming took off 2 bases at V and 6 bases at J, with 8 bases between the two ends. The CDR3 bases are TGCAGTGCTAGAACCGGGGGTCAGCCCCAGCATTTT. Its translation is CSARTGGQPQHF.

The V gene is TRBV6-4, the J gene TRBJ2-3; TRBD2 matches 10 bases. Trimming cost V 4 bases and J 3 bases; bases outside gene matches: 13. The germline V gene has CDR1 MRHNA and CDR2 SNTAGT. This CDR3 is 18 amino acids long. Here the CDR3 DNA reads TGTGCCAGCAGTGGCCCTACTATCCGTAGCGGGAGGACAGATACGCAGTATTTT. As protein: CASSGPTIRSGRTDTQYF.

In its sample, this clonotype was seen once. The chain links TRBV4-1 to TRBJ1-1, with D maybe TRBD1 (5 bases). Trimming left V 4 bases short and J 10 bases short, with 19 bases between. Germline CDR1 MGHRA, CDR2 YSYEKL. The CDR3 covers 14 residues. The CDR3 reads CASSPDRDSSAAFF. The CDR3 bases are TGCGCCAGCAGCCCCGACCGGGACTCCTCAGCAGCTTTCTTT.

The V and J genes are TRBV20-1 and TRBJ2-1, with TRBD2 matching over 8 bases. This CDR3 has 15 residues. V shed 2 bases and J 2 bases; nucleotides not matched to a gene: 5. From germline, CDR1 is DFQATT and CDR2 SNEGSKA (reference sequence). CDR3 nucleotide sequence: TGCAGTGCTAGAATACGCGGGAGGCCCTACAATGAGCAGTTCTTC. Translating it yields CSARIRGRPYNEQFF.

The CDR3 here is CASSHGGVTEAFF. The CDR3 DNA reads TGTGCCAGCAGCCATGGGGGGGTCACTGAAGCTTTCTTT. V is TRBV7-9 and J is TRBJ1-1; weak D call: TRBD1 (5 bases). Germline-derived CDR1 and CDR2 are SEHNR and FQNEAQ (reference sequence). The CDR3 has 13 amino acids. V lost 5 bases and J lost 4, with 11 bases in between.

The gene calls are TRBV7-2 and TRBJ2-3; 8 bases agree with TRBD2. V was pared by 0 bases and J by 5 bases, with 7 bases of the junction left unmatched. From germline, CDR1 is SGHTA and CDR2 FQGNSA. There are 16 residues in the CDR3. The CDR3 here is CASSLASGSFIDTQYF. CDR3 sequence (DNA): TGTGCCAGCAGCTTAGCCAGCGGGAGTTTTATAGATACGCAGTATTTT.

The rearrangement joins TRBV20-1 to TRBJ1-5; D is uncertain. The CDR3 is made up of 13 amino acids. From germline, CDR1 is DFQATT and CDR2 SNEGSKA (reference sequence). V lost 6 bases to trimming and J lost 1 base, with 10 bases between them. The CDR3 DNA is TGCAGTGCCTTGCAACGGAGCAATCAGCCCCAGCATTTT. Translating it yields CSALQRSNQPQHF.